Below are 7 T cell receptor beta chains sequenced from a single sample in a study of cytomegalovirus exposure and HLA in healthy donors (dated by TCRdb to 2015 to 2018). The method was the immunoSEQ multiplex PCR assay. The multiplex PCR relied on a mix of 60 forward primers for TCR Vbeta segments and 13 reverse primers for TCR Jbeta segments. The table comes from immuneACCESS by way of TCRdb, which keeps in-frame sequences with V and J called. Part of the clones is missing from these tables; in studies checked, under half for an unresolved V gene and the rest for unknown reasons. The sample contains about 120,000 clones, 50% to 65% of them found a single time. Over 8% of the sample goes to the ten largest clones. What was sequenced was PBMCs. These receptors were collected from a man aged 40-50 years in good health and CMV-seropositive.

The V gene is TRBV27, the J gene TRBJ1-2; the D gene is possibly TRBD1 (5 bases). The length of the CDR3 is 14 residues. Trimming stripped 2 bases from V and 4 bases from J, with 11 bases between. Per the germline V gene, CDR1 is MNHEY and CDR2 is SMNVEV (reference sequence). In DNA, the CDR3 is TGTGCCAGCAGTTTACAGGGATCGAGCTATGGCTACACCTTC. Translating it yields CASSLQGSSYGYTF.

The genes are TRBV28 and TRBJ2-3, with TRBD1 matching over 10 bases. CDR3 length: 14 amino acids. With 6 bases clipped from V and 5 bases from J, the junction kept 5 bases outside the gene matches. Germline V gene sequence: CDR1 MDHEN, CDR2 SYDVKM. CDR3 region: CASSPRDRGDTQYF. The CDR3 nucleotides are TGTGCCAGCAGCCCCCGGGACAGGGGAGATACGCAGTATTTT.

The V and J genes are TRBV9 and TRBJ2-2, with D perhaps TRBD1 (5 bases). The CDR3 totals 15 residues. The V gene lost 0 bases and the J gene lost 3 bases, with 9 bases spanning the gap. Germline values: CDR1 SGDLS, CDR2 YYNGEE. CDR3 nucleotide sequence: TGTGCCAGCAGCGTAGCCACAGGTTACACCGGGGAGCTGTTTTTT. This translates into CASSVATGYTGELFF. Full variable domain (rest looked up from reference TRBV9 and TRBJ2-2): DSGVTQTPKHLITATGQRVTLRCSPRSGDLSVYWYQQSLDQGLQFLIQYYNGEERAKGNILERFSAQQFPDLHSELNLSSLELGDSALYFCASSVATGYTGELFFGEGSRLTVL.

The table lists this clone with a few counts. The chain uses TRBV29-1 and TRBJ2-2; 9 positions match TRBD1. CDR1 and CDR2 from the germline V gene are SQVTM and ANQGSEA. The CDR3 totals 15 residues. CDR3 DNA sequence: TGCAGTCAGAAGACAGGGGGTGGGTTTTCCGGGGAGCTGTTTTTT. As protein: CSQKTGGGFSGELFF.

The J gene is TRBJ2-1, the V gene TRBV25-1; D not certain. Trimming took off 1 base at V and 4 bases at J, with 5 bases between the two ends. Germline V gene sequence: CDR1 MGHDK, CDR2 SYGVNS. This CDR3 contains 13 residues. Here the CDR3 reads CASSEFGYNEQFF. In nucleotides, the CDR3 is TGTGCCAGCAGTGAATTCGGGTACAATGAGCAGTTCTTC.

The rearrangement joins TRBV6-5 to TRBJ1-6, with 9 bases lining up with TRBD1. Germline CDR1 MNHEY, CDR2 SVGAGI. Losses at the gene ends were 2 bases for V and 10 bases for J; bases not matched to a gene: 3. The CDR3 length is 14 residues. CDR3 DNA sequence: TGTGCCAGCAGTTACGGGACAGGGTACTCACCCCTCCACTTT. It specifies CASSYGTGYSPLHF.

This chain connects TRBV6-5 to TRBJ1-1, with unresolved D. V lost 2 bases and J 0 bases, leaving 10 bases between the germline ends. This CDR3 comprises 15 residues. Germline loops: CDR1 MNHEY, CDR2 SVGAGI. The CDR3 bases are TGTGCCAGCAGTTACGGAGCGGCCATGAACACTGAAGCTTTCTTT. It specifies CASSYGAAMNTEAFF.